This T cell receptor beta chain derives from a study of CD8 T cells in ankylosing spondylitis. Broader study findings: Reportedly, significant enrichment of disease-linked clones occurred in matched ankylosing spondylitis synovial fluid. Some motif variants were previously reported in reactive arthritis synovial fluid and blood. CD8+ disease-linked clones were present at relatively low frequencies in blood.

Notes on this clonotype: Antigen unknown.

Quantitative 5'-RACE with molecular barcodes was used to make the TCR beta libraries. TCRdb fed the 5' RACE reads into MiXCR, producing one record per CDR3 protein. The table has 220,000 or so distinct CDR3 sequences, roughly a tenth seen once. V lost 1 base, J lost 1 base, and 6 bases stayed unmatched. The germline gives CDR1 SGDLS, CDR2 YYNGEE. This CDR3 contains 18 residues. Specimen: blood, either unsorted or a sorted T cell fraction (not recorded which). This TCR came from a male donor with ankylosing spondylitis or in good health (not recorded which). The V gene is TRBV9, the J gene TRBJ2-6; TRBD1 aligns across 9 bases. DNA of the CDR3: TGTGCCAGCAGCGTACTCGACAGGGGGATGTCTGGGGCCAACGTCCTGACTTTC. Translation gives CASSVLDRGMSGANVLTF.